The next 23 T cell receptor beta chains were all read from a single sample in a study of shared clonotypes between healthy human individuals. This table comes from immunoSEQ multiplex PCR, and its TCRdb copy is limited to in-frame clones, with some not included. Of about 1.1 million clones detected, approximately 78% appear once; the ten largest clones hold under 0.65%. Sequencing was performed on memory CD4+ T cells from PBMCs. Subset noted: CD45RA-negative fraction. These receptors were obtained from a man younger than 35 in good health. Some clones in this sample may be carry-over from other donors' samples.

This sequence joins TRBV2 and TRBJ2-7; D is possibly TRBD2 (6 bases). This CDR3 contains 16 residues. Germline CDR1 and CDR2: SNHLY and FYNNEI. Trimming took off 6 bases at V and 3 bases at J, with 21 bases between the two ends. The CDR3 reads CASSQPSHPDYYEQYF. CDR3 nucleotides: TGTGCCAGCAGCCAACCCAGCCACCCGGACTACTACGAGCAGTACTTC.

This clone was observed a handful of times. This chain links TRBV21-1 with TRBJ1-4. TRBV21-1 is described as a pseudogene. The length of the CDR3 is 16 residues. In DNA, the CDR3 is TGTGCCAGCAGCCCGAAGGTGGGGGCGGGGTGTGAAAAACTGTTTTTT. It specifies CASSPKVGAGCEKLFF.

The rearrangement links TRBV11-2 to TRBJ2-7; TRBD2 might be the D (8 bases). The germline V gene has CDR1 SGHAT and CDR2 FQNNGV. CDR3 length equals 16 residues. V lost 5 bases and J lost 4, with 21 bases in between. The CDR3 region is CASSRQGVGRGYEQYF. The CDR3 DNA reads TGTGCCAGCAGCCGTCAGGGGGTCGGGAGGGGTTACGAGCAGTACTTC.

This clone has a handful of counts. The V call is TRBV5-1, the J call TRBJ2-5; TRBD2 matches at 9 bases. Germline CDR1 SGHRS, CDR2 YFSETQ. This CDR3 is built from 15 residues. V dropped 4 bases and J dropped 2; count of bases not matched to a gene: 6. In nucleotides, the CDR3 is TGCGCCAGCAGCCGGAATAGCGGGAGACAAGAGACCCAGTACTTC. Amino acid sequence: CASSRNSGRQETQYF. The full variable domain, rest sourced from reference TRBV5-1 and TRBJ2-5, is KAGVTQTPRYLIKTRGQQVTLSCSPISGHRSVSWYQQTPGQGLQFLFEYFSETQRNKGNFPGRFSGRQFSNSRSEMNVSTLELGDSALYLCASSRNSGRQETQYFGPGTRLLVL.

V is TRBV5-4 and J is TRBJ1-2; a weak D match, TRBD1 (5 bases). Trimming removed 0 bases at V and 6 bases at J, with 18 bases between. CDR3 length: 16 residues. Germline CDR1 is SGHNT and CDR2 is YYREEE (reference sequence). CDR3 region: CASSLADGAPWDGYTF. CDR3 nucleotide sequence: TGTGCCAGCAGCTTGGCTGATGGGGCCCCATGGGATGGCTACACCTTC.

The sample holds many counts of this clone. The rearrangement links TRBV6-6 to TRBJ1-1; 9 bases line up with TRBD1. Germline-derived CDR1 and CDR2 are MNHNY and SVGAGI (reference sequence). The V gene end was trimmed by 3 bases and the J gene end by 11 bases; junction bases not matched to a gene: 13. CDR3 length equals 15 residues. This CDR3 reads CASSYPGQGRFGAFF. The CDR3 coding sequence is TGTGCCAGCAGTTATCCGGGACAGGGAAGGTTCGGGGCTTTCTTT.

The rearrangement joins TRBV5-4 to TRBJ2-1; the D gene is possibly TRBD1 (5 bases). This CDR3 comprises 15 residues. V dropped 2 bases and J dropped 3 bases, with 12 bases sitting between them. In germline, CDR1 is SGHNT, CDR2 YYREEE (reference sequence). CDR3 region: CASSFPTGNYNEQFF. CDR3 DNA: TGTGCCAGCAGCTTTCCCACAGGTAACTACAATGAGCAGTTCTTC.

This chain joins TRBV5-1 and TRBJ2-2, with D perhaps TRBD1 (6 bases). Trimming stripped 6 bases from V and 5 bases from J, with 14 bases between. The CDR3 extends over 14 amino acids. Germline V lookup: CDR1 SGHRS, CDR2 YFSETQ. The CDR3 sequence is CASNRVQGTGELFF. DNA for the CDR3: TGCGCCAGCAACAGGGTACAAGGGACCGGGGAGCTGTTTTTT.

This clone has only one observation. The genes are TRBV11-3 and TRBJ2-1; possibly TRBD1 or TRBD2 for D (5 bases each). CDR1 and CDR2 (germline): SGHNT, YENEEA. The ends were cut back, 1 base at V and 4 bases at J, with 11 bases in the middle. This CDR3 is 15 amino acids long. CDR3 in DNA: TGTGCCAGCAGCTTAGCGGGACGCTTGTACAATGAGCAGTTCTTC. This encodes CASSLAGRLYNEQFF.

In regard to this clone: Other DNA variants within this sample encode the same CDR3. V is TRBV5-1 and J is TRBJ1-5, with unresolved D. The V and J ends lost 0 bases and 6 bases respectively, with 7 bases between them. Germline V gene data show CDR1 as SGHRS and CDR2 as YFSETQ. CDR3 length: 13 residues. CDR3 DNA: TGCGCCAGCAGCTTGGATGGGGTTCAGCCCCAGCATTTT. It specifies CASSLDGVQPQHF.

This clone was recorded many times. This chain joins TRBV7-8 and TRBJ2-7; no clear D. V shed 1 base and J shed 5 bases, with 12 bases lying between them. Germline-derived CDR1 and CDR2 are SGHVS and FQNEAQ. The CDR3 contains 14 residues. The CDR3 sequence: CASSLGRGPHEQYF. The CDR3 region has the DNA TGTGCCAGCAGCTTAGGTCGTGGTCCCCACGAGCAGTACTTC.

The V gene is TRBV5-1, the J gene TRBJ1-1; TRBD1 aligns across 7 bases. Germline V gives CDR1 SGHRS, CDR2 YFSETQ. With V trimmed by 0 bases and J by 7 bases, 9 bases remained unmatched. This CDR3 has 15 amino acids. The CDR3, as DNA: TGCGCCAGCAGCTTGGGGACAGGACCCCGTGTTGAAGCTTTCTTT. The encoded protein is CASSLGTGPRVEAFF.

This chain links TRBV30 with TRBJ2-3, with 13 bases aligning to TRBD2. V lost 2 bases to trimming and J lost 2 bases; unmatched junction nucleotides: 13. This CDR3 has 19 amino acids. The germline V gene encodes CDR1 GTSNPN and CDR2 SVGIG (reference sequence). DNA for the CDR3: TGTGCCTGGAGTTGGGATGGACTACTAGCGGGAGGGTCCACAGATACGCAGTATTTT. Protein: CAWSWDGLLAGGSTDTQYF.

The rearrangement links TRBV27 to TRBJ1-5; no clear D. This CDR3 contains 13 residues. V was trimmed by 2 bases and J by 1 base, leaving 3 bases between them. The germline V gene encodes CDR1 MNHEY and CDR2 SMNVEV (reference sequence). The CDR3, as DNA: TGTGCCAGCAGTTTAAGGAGCAATCAGCCCCAGCATTTT. Protein product: CASSLRSNQPQHF.

The V call is TRBV15, the J call TRBJ2-5, with unresolved D. The germline V gene encodes CDR1 LNHNV and CDR2 YYDKDF (reference sequence). Deletions cut 0 bases from V and 3 bases from J, with 8 bases between. This CDR3 has 14 residues. As DNA, the CDR3 is TGTGCCACCAGCAGAGAGAAAGATAAAGAGACCCAGTACTTC. Its translation is CATSREKDKETQYF.

The V and J genes are TRBV7-3 and TRBJ2-7, with D uncertain. V was shortened by 2 bases and J by 0 bases, with 14 bases between the two germline ends. CDR1 and CDR2 (germline): SGHTA, FQGTGA. The CDR3 totals 16 residues. Here the CDR3 reads CASSLQPAKLSYEQYF. The DNA for the CDR3 is TGTGCCAGCAGCTTACAACCAGCCAAGCTCTCCTACGAGCAGTACTTC.

This rearrangement joins TRBV29-1 to TRBJ2-7; D is perhaps TRBD2 (7 bases). Germline assignment: CDR1 SQVTM and CDR2 ANQGSEA. Trimming took off 5 bases at V and 5 bases at J, with 13 bases between the two ends. This CDR3 has 12 residues. CDR3 in amino acids: CSVREAGDEQYF. CDR3 sequence (DNA): TGCAGCGTTCGGGAGGCAGGGGACGAGCAGTACTTC.

The rearrangement links TRBV18 to TRBJ1-1, with unresolved D. Trimming left V 3 bases short and J 4 bases short, with 9 bases between. From germline, CDR1 is KGHSH and CDR2 LQKENI. The CDR3 contains 13 residues. The CDR3: CASSPNLSTEAFF. As DNA, the CDR3 is TGTGCCAGCTCACCGAACCTATCCACTGAAGCTTTCTTT.

The chain links TRBV6-6 to TRBJ2-1, with D possibly being TRBD1 (6 bases). Germline CDR1 reads MNHNY; CDR2 reads SVGAGI (reference sequence). This CDR3 comprises 14 residues. Trimming pared 5 bases from V and 0 bases from J, leaving 8 bases between. Written as DNA, the CDR3 is TGTGCCAGCAGTGACAGGAGCTCCTACAATGAGCAGTTCTTC. This translates into CASSDRSSYNEQFF.

The V gene is TRBV6-1, the J gene TRBJ1-3; the D is unclear. Germline values: CDR1 MNHNS, CDR2 SASEGT. The ends were cut back, 4 bases at V and 0 bases at J, with 13 bases in the middle. This CDR3 has 16 residues. DNA of the CDR3: TGTGCCAGCAGTGTCCGACACGTAAGCTCTGGAAACACCATATATTTT. It codes for CASSVRHVSSGNTIYF.

As regards this clone: Other DNA sequences within the sample encode an identical CDR3. This sequence joins TRBV9 and TRBJ1-5; the D gene is possibly TRBD1 (6 bases). The CDR3 length is 15 residues. Deletions cut 0 bases from V and 4 bases from J, with 11 bases between. Germline-derived CDR1 and CDR2 are SGDLS and YYNGEE. Written as DNA, the CDR3 is TGTGCCAGCAGCGTAGAGGGGGGGCCAAATCAGCCCCAGCATTTT. As protein: CASSVEGGPNQPQHF.

The J gene is TRBJ1-2, the V gene TRBV7-2; the D is unclear. CDR1 and CDR2 (germline): SGHTA, FQGNSA. V was pared by 1 base and J by 3 bases, with 9 bases between. CDR3 length: 14 residues. CDR3 DNA sequence: TGTGCCAGCAGCTTAGACCGGAGCCACTATGGCTACACCTTC. Amino acid sequence: CASSLDRSHYGYTF.

The CDR3 is CASSQAREQYF. The CDR3 DNA reads TGTGCCAGCAGTCAGGCTCGCGAGCAGTACTTC. The rearrangement uses TRBV25-1 and TRBJ2-7; D is undetermined. Trimming removed 5 bases at V and 6 bases at J, with 8 bases between. Germline V CDR1 and CDR2: MGHDK, SYGVNS. The CDR3 is 11 residues long.